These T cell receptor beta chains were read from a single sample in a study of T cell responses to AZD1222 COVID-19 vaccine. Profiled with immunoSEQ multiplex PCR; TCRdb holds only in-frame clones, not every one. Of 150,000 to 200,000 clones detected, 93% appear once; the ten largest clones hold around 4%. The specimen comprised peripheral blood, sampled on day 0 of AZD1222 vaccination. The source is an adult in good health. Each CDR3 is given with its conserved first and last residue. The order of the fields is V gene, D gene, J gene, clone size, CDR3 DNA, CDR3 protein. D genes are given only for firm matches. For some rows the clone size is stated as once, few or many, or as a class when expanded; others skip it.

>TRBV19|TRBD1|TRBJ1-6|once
TGTGCCAGTAGTATGGAAGACAGGGAGGATTCACCCCTCCACTTT
CASSMEDREDSPLHF
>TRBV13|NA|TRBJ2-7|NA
TGTGCCAGCAGCTTCGGGACCTACGAGCAGTACTTC
CASSFGTYEQYF
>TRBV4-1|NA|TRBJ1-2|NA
TGCGCCAGCAGCCAAGCCGACAGAGGGAACTATGGCTACACCTTC
CASSQADRGNYGYTF
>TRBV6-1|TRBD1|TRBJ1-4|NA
TGTGCCAGCAGTGAAAGGGGACAGGGGGCGGCTGAAAAACTGTTTTTT
CASSERGQGAAEKLFF
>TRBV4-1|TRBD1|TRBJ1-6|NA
TGCGCCAGCAGCCAGGGGACAGCAGATAATTCACCCCTCCACTTT
CASSQGTADNSPLHF
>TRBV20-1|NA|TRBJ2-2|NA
TGCAGTGCTACGGGGTCCGGGGAGCTGTTTTTT
CSATGSGELFF
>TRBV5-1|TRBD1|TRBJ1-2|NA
TGCGCCAGCAGCTCGGGACAGGTGGGCTACACCTTC
CASSSGQVGYTF
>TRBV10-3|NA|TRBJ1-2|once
TGTGCCATCAGTGAGTCGACCGTATATGGCTACACCTTC
CAISESTVYGYTF
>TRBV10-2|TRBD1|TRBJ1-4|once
TGCGCCAGCAGTGGACAGGGGATGGTAACTAATGAAAAACTGTTTTTT
CASSGQGMVTNEKLFF
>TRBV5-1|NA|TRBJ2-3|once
TGCGCCAGCGAGAGGGGAGAGGGGACAGATACGCAGTATTTT
CASERGEGTDTQYF
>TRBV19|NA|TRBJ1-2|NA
TGTGCCAGCAACCGGGACACATCTAACTATGGCTACACCTTC
CASNRDTSNYGYTF
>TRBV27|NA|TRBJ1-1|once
TGTGCCAGCGCCCTATGGGGTCCGAACACTGAAGCTTTCTTT
CASALWGPNTEAFF
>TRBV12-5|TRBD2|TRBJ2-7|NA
TGTGCTAGTGGTTCTACAGGAAGCTCGGGGGGGGATCCCTACGAGCAGTACTTC
CASGSTGSSGGDPYEQYF
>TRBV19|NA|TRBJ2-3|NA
TGTGCCAGTAGTATAGATCCGTCTAGCGCTGATACGCAGTATTTT
CASSIDPSSADTQYF
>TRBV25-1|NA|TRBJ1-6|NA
TGTGCCAGCAGCTGGGGAGCGTCCTATAATTCACCCCTCCACTTT
CASSWGASYNSPLHF
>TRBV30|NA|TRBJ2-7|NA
TGTGCCTGGAAGGAACAGAGTTACGAGCAGTACTTC
CAWKEQSYEQYF
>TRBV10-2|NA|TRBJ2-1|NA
TGCGCCAGCAGTGAACAAGACAATGAGCAGTTCTTC
CASSEQDNEQFF
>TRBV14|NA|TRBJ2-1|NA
TGTGCCAGCAGCCAAGTTTCCAATGAGCAGTTCTTC
CASSQVSNEQFF
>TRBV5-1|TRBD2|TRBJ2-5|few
TGCGCCAGCAGCTCAGGGAGCGGGGCGGCCCAGTACTTC
CASSSGSGAAQYF
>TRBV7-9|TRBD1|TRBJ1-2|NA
TGTGCCAGCAGCTTAGGGTGGGACAGGGAGGTCTATGGCTACACCTTC
CASSLGWDREVYGYTF
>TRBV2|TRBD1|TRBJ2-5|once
TGTGCCAGCAGTTGGACAGGGGGTCAGTACTTC
CASSWTGGQYF
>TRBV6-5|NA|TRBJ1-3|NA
TGTGCCAGCAGTCAGGGGTCCTCCGGAAACACCATATATTTT
CASSQGSSGNTIYF
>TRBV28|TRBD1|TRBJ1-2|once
TGTGCCAGCACCCCGGGGGGGACAGGGGATCTCGGCTACACCTTC
CASTPGGTGDLGYTF
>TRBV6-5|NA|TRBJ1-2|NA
TGTGCCAGCACCTCTTGGGATGGATATGGCTACACCTTC
CASTSWDGYGYTF
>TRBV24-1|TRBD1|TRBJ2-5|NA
TGTGCCACCAGTGATTTAACAGGGGATGTAGAGACCCAGTACTTC
CATSDLTGDVETQYF
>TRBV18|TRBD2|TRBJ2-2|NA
TGTGCCAGCTCAACCACTCTAGCGGGAGCGGGTTCGGCCGGGGAGCTGTTTTTT
CASSTTLAGAGSAGELFF
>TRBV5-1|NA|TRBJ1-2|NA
TGCGCCAGCAGCTTGCTTGAGGGGAGGGGCTACACCTTC
CASSLLEGRGYTF
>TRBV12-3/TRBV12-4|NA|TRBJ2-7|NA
TGTGCCAGCAGGCCGGACGGAGTCTACGAGCAGTACTTC
CASRPDGVYEQYF
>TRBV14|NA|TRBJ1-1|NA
TGTGCCAGCAGCCTAGTCGGGAGCCAATTTAACTTCTTT
CASSLVGSQFNFF
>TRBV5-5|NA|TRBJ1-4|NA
TGTGCCAGCAGCTTAGGACAAATCGCAACTAATGAAAAACTGTTTTTT
CASSLGQIATNEKLFF
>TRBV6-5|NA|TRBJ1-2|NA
TGTGCCAGCAGTCCCCCCGGGGAGGATGGCTACACCTTC
CASSPPGEDGYTF